Listed below are T cell receptor beta chains from one sample, sequenced in a study of cytomegalovirus exposure and HLA in healthy donors. Produced via immunoSEQ multiplex PCR; TCRdb's table is partial and in-frame only. This table holds 140,000 or so clones, 70% to 90% found once. Sequencing was done on a sample of PBMCs. The receptors derive from a woman aged 25-40 years in good health and CMV-seropositive. Both conserved end residues are part of each CDR3. A D gene is named only where the DNA matches it firmly. Clone size is stated in some rows and not others, as once, few, many or a class when expanded.

V	size	J	D	CDR3	DNA
TRBV28	-	TRBJ2-7	TRBD2	CASSGTSGALYEQYF	TGTGCCAGCAGTGGAACTAGCGGGGCCCTCTACGAGCAGTACTTC
TRBV2	-	TRBJ1-1	-	CASRKTQGLNTEAFF	TGTGCCAGCAGGAAGACTCAGGGGTTGAACACTGAAGCTTTCTTT
TRBV5-1	-	TRBJ2-7	-	CASSLGITEEQYF	TGCGCCAGCAGCCTGGGGATCACGGAGGAGCAGTACTTC
TRBV5-6	-	TRBJ1-6	-	CASSLRGGGSPLHF	TGTGCCAGCAGCTTAAGGGGAGGAGGCTCACCCCTCCACTTT
TRBV23-1	-	TRBJ1-1	-	CASSPCCTEAFF	TGCGCCAGCAGCCCATGTTGCACTGAAGCTTTCTTT
TRBV19	-	TRBJ2-4	-	CASSIGGGDIQYF	TGTGCCAGTAGTATAGGAGGGGGAGACATTCAGTACTTC
TRBV7-2	-	TRBJ1-1	-	CASSPDGDEAFF	TGTGCCAGCAGCCCTGACGGGGATGAAGCTTTCTTT
TRBV29-1	-	TRBJ2-5	-	CSVYAQAAQYF	TGCAGCGTTTATGCACAGGCGGCCCAGTACTTC
TRBV20-1	-	TRBJ1-4	-	CSAKGLEKLFF	TGCAGTGCTAAGGGGTTGGAAAAACTGTTTTTT
TRBV5-4	-	TRBJ2-1	-	CASSRPGRSLGEQFF	TGTGCCAGCAGCCGACCGGGAAGGTCTCTCGGTGAGCAGTTCTTC
TRBV4-2	-	TRBJ2-7	TRBD2	CASSQDPSGGVYEQYF	TGTGCCAGCAGCCAAGATCCTAGCGGGGGGGTCTACGAGCAGTACTTC
TRBV5-1	-	TRBJ2-7	-	CASSLEGRVGTEQYF	TGCGCCAGCAGCTTGGAGGGCAGGGTAGGCACGGAGCAGTACTTC
TRBV15	-	TRBJ2-7	TRBD2	CATSRDSGGTHEQYF	TGTGCCACCAGCAGAGATTCGGGGGGAACCCACGAGCAGTACTTC
TRBV2	few	TRBJ2-3	-	CASSVLGADTDTQYF	TGTGCCAGCAGTGTGTTGGGGGCCGACACAGATACGCAGTATTTT
TRBV5-1	few	TRBJ1-6	-	CASSLQGTDNSPLHF	TGCGCCAGCAGCTTGCAGGGGACGGATAATTCACCCCTCCACTTT
TRBV7-8	few	TRBJ2-2	TRBD2	CASSLLAGDYTGELFF	TGTGCCAGCAGCTTGCTAGCGGGAGATTACACCGGGGAGCTGTTTTTT